The clone carrying this T cell receptor (beta chain) was seen repeatedly, ten times or more. What it binds is not known. Semi-nested PCR with Nested Universal Primer A followed constant-region reverse priming of full-length variable regions. Via MiXCR, TCRdb re-called the 5' RACE reads, giving one row per CDR3 protein. This table has more than 55,000 distinct CDR3 sequences, more than 20% appearing once. Treg sorting used a CD4+CD25+CD127-/low gate. Study-wide findings and caveats: Greatest tumor Treg TCR overlap was with tumor naive CD4+ cells.

Trimming left V 1 base short and J 3 bases short, with 11 bases between. The CDR3 loop spans 14 amino acids. The germline gives CDR1 SQVTM, CDR2 ANQGSEA. The receptor was derived from a female donor with breast cancer. The rearrangement links TRBV29-1 to TRBJ2-3; perhaps TRBD1 as D (5 bases). The source material was tumor-infiltrating Tregs sorted from the breast tumor. CDR3 sequence reads: CSVEVRESTDTQYF. CDR3 nucleotides: TGCAGCGTTGAAGTCAGGGAATCGACAGATACGCAGTATTTT.